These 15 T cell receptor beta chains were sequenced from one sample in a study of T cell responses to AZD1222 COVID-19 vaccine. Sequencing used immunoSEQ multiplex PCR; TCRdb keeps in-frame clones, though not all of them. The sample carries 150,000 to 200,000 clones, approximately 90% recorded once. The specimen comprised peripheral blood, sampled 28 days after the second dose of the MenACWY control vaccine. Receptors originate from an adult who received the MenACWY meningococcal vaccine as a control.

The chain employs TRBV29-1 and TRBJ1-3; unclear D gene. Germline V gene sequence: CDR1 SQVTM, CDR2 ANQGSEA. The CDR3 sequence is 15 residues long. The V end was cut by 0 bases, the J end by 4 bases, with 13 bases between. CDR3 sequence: CSVEDQRRFGNTIYF. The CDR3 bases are TGCAGCGTTGAAGATCAGCGGCGGTTCGGAAACACCATATATTTT.

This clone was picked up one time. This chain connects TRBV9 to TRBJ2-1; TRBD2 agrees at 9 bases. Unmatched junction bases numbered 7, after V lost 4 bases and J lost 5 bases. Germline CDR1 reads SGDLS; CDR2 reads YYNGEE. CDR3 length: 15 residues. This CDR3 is CASSPQLAGNNEQFF. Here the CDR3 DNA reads TGTGCCAGCAGCCCCCAGCTAGCGGGGAACAATGAGCAGTTCTTC. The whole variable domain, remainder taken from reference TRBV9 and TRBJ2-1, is DSGVTQTPKHLITATGQRVTLRCSPRSGDLSVYWYQQSLDQGLQFLIQYYNGEERAKGNILERFSAQQFPDLHSELNLSSLELGDSALYFCASSPQLAGNNEQFFGPGTRLTVL.

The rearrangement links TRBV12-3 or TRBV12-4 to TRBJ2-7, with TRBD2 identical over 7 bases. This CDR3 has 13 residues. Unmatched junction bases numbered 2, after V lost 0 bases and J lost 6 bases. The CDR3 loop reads CASSLAGRAEQYF. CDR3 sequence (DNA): TGTGCCAGCAGTTTAGCGGGGAGGGCCGAGCAGTACTTC.

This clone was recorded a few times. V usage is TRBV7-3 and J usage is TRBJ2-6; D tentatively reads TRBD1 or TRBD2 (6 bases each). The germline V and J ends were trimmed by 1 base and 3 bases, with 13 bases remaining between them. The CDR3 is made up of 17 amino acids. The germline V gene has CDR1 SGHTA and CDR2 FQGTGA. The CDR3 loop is CASSLRGGGGGANVLTF. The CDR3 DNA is TGTGCCAGCAGCTTAAGAGGTGGAGGGGGTGGGGCCAACGTCCTGACTTTC.

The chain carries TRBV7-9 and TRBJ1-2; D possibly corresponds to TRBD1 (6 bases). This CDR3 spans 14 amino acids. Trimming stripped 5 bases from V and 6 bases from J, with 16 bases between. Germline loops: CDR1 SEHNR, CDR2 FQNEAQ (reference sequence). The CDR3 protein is CASSLHAQGDGYTF. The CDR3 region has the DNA TGTGCCAGCAGCCTCCACGCACAGGGTGATGGCTACACCTTC.

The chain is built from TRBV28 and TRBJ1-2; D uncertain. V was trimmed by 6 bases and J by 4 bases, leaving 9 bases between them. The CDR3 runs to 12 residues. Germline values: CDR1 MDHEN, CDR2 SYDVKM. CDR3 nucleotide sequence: TGTGCCAGCAGAACTGGGAGCTATGGCTACACCTTC. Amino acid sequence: CASRTGSYGYTF.

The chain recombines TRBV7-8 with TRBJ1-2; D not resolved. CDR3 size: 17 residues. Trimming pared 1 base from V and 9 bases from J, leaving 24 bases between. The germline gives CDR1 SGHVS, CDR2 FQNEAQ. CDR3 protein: CASSLVVRQTIQRSYTF. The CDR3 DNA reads TGTGCCAGCAGCTTAGTCGTTCGGCAGACCATACAACGGAGCTACACCTTC.

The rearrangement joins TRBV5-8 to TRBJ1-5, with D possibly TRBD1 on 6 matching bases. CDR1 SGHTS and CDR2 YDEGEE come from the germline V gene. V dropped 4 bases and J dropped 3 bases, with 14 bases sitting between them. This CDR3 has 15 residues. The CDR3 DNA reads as TGTGCCAGCAGCCTGACTGGACAGCACAATCAGCCCCAGCATTTT. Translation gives CASSLTGQHNQPQHF.

The CDR3 DNA reads as TGTGCCAGCAGCCCCTTCGGGACTGGAGGAAACACCATATATTTT. It is translated as CASSPFGTGGNTIYF. J is TRBJ1-3 and V is TRBV9; a weak D match, TRBD1 (5 bases). The CDR3 contains 15 residues. Trimming cost V 4 bases and J 4 bases, with 15 bases left between them. CDR1 and CDR2 (germline): SGDLS, YYNGEE.

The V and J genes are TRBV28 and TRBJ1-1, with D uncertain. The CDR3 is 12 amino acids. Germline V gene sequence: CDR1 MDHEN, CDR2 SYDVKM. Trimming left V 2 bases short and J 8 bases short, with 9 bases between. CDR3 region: CASSLVSGEAFF. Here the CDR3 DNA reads TGTGCCAGCAGTTTAGTATCTGGGGAAGCTTTCTTT.

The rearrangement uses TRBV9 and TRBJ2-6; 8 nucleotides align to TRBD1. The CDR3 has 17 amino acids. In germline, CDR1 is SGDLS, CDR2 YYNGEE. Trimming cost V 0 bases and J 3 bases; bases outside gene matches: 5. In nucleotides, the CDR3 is TGTGCCAGCAGCGTAGTGCAGGGGGCGCTTGGGGCCAACGTCCTGACTTTC. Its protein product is CASSVVQGALGANVLTF.

The CDR3 DNA reads TGCAGCGCTATTAGCAATGAGCAGTTCTTC. It is translated as CSAISNEQFF. The chain combines TRBV29-1 with TRBJ2-1; no firm D call. This CDR3 region has 10 residues. Trimming left V 7 bases short and J 6 bases short, with 7 bases between. Germline V CDR1 and CDR2: SQVTM, ANQGSEA.

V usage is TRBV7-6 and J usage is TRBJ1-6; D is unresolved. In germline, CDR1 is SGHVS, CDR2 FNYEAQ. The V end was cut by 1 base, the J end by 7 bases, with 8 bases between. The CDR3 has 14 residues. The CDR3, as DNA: TGTGCCAGCAGCTTAGGGGTAGAGAATTCACCCCTCCACTTT. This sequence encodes CASSLGVENSPLHF.

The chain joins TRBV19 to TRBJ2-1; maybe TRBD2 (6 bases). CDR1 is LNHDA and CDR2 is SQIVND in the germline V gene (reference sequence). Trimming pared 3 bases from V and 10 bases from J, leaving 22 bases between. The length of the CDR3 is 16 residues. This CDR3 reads CASSIGDGVGGKEQFF. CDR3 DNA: TGTGCCAGTAGTATTGGCGATGGGGTTGGGGGGAAAGAGCAGTTCTTC.

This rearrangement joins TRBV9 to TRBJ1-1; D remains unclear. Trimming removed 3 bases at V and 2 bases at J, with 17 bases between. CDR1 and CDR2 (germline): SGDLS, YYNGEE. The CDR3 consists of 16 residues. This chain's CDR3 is CASSASSWAGNTEAFF. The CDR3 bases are TGTGCCAGCAGCGCCTCTAGTTGGGCAGGAAACACTGAAGCTTTCTTT.